This entry lists 9 T cell receptor beta chains sequenced from one sample in a study of T cells in Graves' hyperthyroidism and ophthalmopathy. Authors of the study amplified TCR beta CDR3 regions from RNA transcripts. When the TCR CDR3 underwent first-round RT-PCR, the HTBI primer set was used. MiXCR, applied by TCRdb to the multiplex PCR reads, yields one record per CDR3 protein. The repertoire holds around 450,000 distinct CDR3 sequences, approximately 14% seen once, with 7.7% in the top ten. Sequenced: blood. Receptors were obtained from a woman aged 18-29 years with Graves' hyperthyroidism.

This clonotype was detected ten times or more. This sequence joins TRBV12-3 or TRBV12-4 and TRBJ2-5, with 7 positions matching TRBD2. The CDR3 is made up of 14 amino acids. With V trimmed by 7 bases and J by 5 bases, 10 bases remained unmatched. The DNA for the CDR3 is TGTGCCAGCACCCCCGGCGGGGGACCGGAGACCCAGTACTTC. As protein: CASTPGGGPETQYF.

This clonotype showed up many times. This chain joins TRBV29-1 and TRBJ2-3; 9 bases match TRBD2. This CDR3 has 13 amino acids. With V trimmed by 6 bases and J by 1 base, 2 bases remained unmatched. From germline, CDR1 is SQVTM and CDR2 ANQGSEA. The CDR3 DNA reads as TGCAGCGTGAAGCGGGGGGGCACAGATACGCAGTATTTT. This sequence encodes CSVKRGGTDTQYF.

The chain has TRBV6-9 and TRBJ1-2; 7 bases line up with TRBD1. The CDR3 extends over 15 amino acids. The germline V gene encodes CDR1 MNHGY and CDR2 SVAAGI. J was trimmed by 3 bases and V by 3 bases; bases with no gene match: 7. CDR3 bases: TGTGCCAGCAGTTACGGAGGGGGCGCGCACTATGGCTACACCTTC. The encoded protein is CASSYGGGAHYGYTF.

The V call is TRBV6-6, the J call TRBJ1-6, with D hard to call. The germline gives CDR1 MNHNY, CDR2 SVGAGI (reference sequence). CDR3 length: 15 residues. V shed 0 bases and J shed 5 bases, with 8 bases lying between them. The CDR3 loop reads CASSYSSRDNSPLHF. In DNA, the CDR3 is TGTGCCAGCAGTTACTCGAGTAGGGATAATTCACCCCTCCACTTT.

CDR3 in DNA: TGTGCCAGCAGCTTGTCATCTAGCCCCTACGAGCAGTACTTC. It encodes CASSLSSSPYEQYF. The J gene is TRBJ2-7, the V gene TRBV5-6; D is possibly TRBD2 (5 bases). Per the germline V gene, CDR1 is SGHDT and CDR2 is YYEEEE. The CDR3 extends over 14 amino acids. V was pared by 1 base and J by 2 bases, with 10 bases between.

In its sample, this clonotype was seen many times. V and J are TRBV19 and TRBJ2-5; possibly TRBD1 for D (6 bases). Trimming took 5 bases from V and 2 from J, leaving 15 bases between them. The CDR3 covers 15 residues. Germline values: CDR1 LNHDA, CDR2 SQIVND (reference sequence). In nucleotides, the CDR3 is TGTGCCAGTAGTCCCCAGTGGGGGCAACAAGAGACCCAGTACTTC. Translation gives CASSPQWGQQETQYF.

A word on this clonotype: This may stem from a read error, because a much larger clone lies one nucleotide away. This chain joins TRBV12-3 or TRBV12-4 and TRBJ1-6; 7 bases align to TRBD1. V lost 4 bases and J lost 11; bases outside the gene matches: 8. The length of the CDR3 is 14 residues. The CDR3 sequence: CASSSHNRGTPLHF. The CDR3 DNA reads as TGTGCCAGCAGTTCCCACAACAGGGGAACACCCCTCCACTTT.

This clonotype was picked up many times. The V and J genes are TRBV24-1 and TRBJ2-3; the D gene is possibly TRBD1 (6 bases). With 4 bases removed from V and 4 bases from J, the gap between germline ends came to 14 bases. The CDR3 spans 15 residues. Germline CDR1 KGHDR, CDR2 SFDVKD. This CDR3 reads CATSDPQGYADTQYF. In nucleotides, the CDR3 is TGTGCCACCAGTGACCCACAGGGTTACGCAGATACGCAGTATTTT.

This clonotype was picked up many times. The chain recombines TRBV6-1 with TRBJ1-1; D perhaps matches TRBD1 (5 bases). CDR1 and CDR2 (germline): MNHNS, SASEGT. V was trimmed by 8 bases and J by 4 bases, leaving 17 bases between them. The CDR3 is 14 amino acids. The DNA of the CDR3 is TGTGCCAGCCCCCGGAGGGGTGAGCGCACTGAAGCTTTCTTT. Protein sequence: CASPRRGERTEAFF.